A single sample is the source of the 12 T cell receptor beta chains below, sequenced in a study of T cells after yellow fever vaccination. Each CDR3 protein gets one entry after TCRdb re-called the 5' RACE reads with MiXCR. Seen here are about 350,000 distinct CDR3 sequences, around 8.1% observed once, and the top ten hold about 16%. The sequences come from PBMCs, collected approximately 47 days after the first yellow fever vaccination. The receptors here all came from a man aged 18 to 29 who received the YFV17D yellow fever vaccine.

This sequence joins TRBV7-2 and TRBJ2-1, with D tentatively TRBD1 or TRBD2 (5 bases each). This CDR3 contains 16 residues. V dropped 4 bases and J dropped 8 bases, with 21 bases sitting between them. CDR1 SGHTA and CDR2 FQGNSA come from the germline V gene. In DNA form, the CDR3 reads TGTGCCAGCAGCTCATCCGGGACCGCCCCAACCCATGAGCAGTTCTTC. This gives the protein CASSSSGTAPTHEQFF. The full variable domain, completed using reference TRBV7-2 and TRBJ2-1, is GAGVSQSPSNKVTEKGKDVELRCDPISGHTALYWYRQSLGQGLEFLIYFQGNSAPDKSGLPSDRFSAERTGGSVSTLTIQRTQQEDSAVYLCASSSSGTAPTHEQFFGPGTRLTVL.

The chain employs TRBV5-1 and TRBJ2-5; TRBD2 aligns across 9 bases. This CDR3 comprises 15 residues. Unmatched junction bases numbered 6, after V lost 2 bases and J lost 4 bases. Germline assignment: CDR1 SGHRS and CDR2 YFSETQ. CDR3: CASSFAGGGGETQYF. The CDR3 DNA follows: TGCGCCAGCAGCTTCGCTGGCGGGGGGGGAGAGACCCAGTACTTC.

A few counts support this clonotype. The CDR3, as DNA: TGCGCCAGCAGCTGGACGCTAGCGGGGGAGCCTTACAATGAGCAGTTCTTC. This codes for CASSWTLAGEPYNEQFF. The chain has TRBV5-1 and TRBJ2-1; 10 bases fit TRBD2. Germline V CDR1 and CDR2: SGHRS, YFSETQ. This CDR3 comprises 17 residues. J gave up 4 bases and V 3 bases, and 10 bases lay outside the gene matches.

The V and J genes are TRBV7-3 and TRBJ2-1; no definite D call. CDR1 is SGHTA and CDR2 is FQGTGA in the germline V gene. Trimming took 5 bases from V and 9 from J, leaving 17 bases between them. This CDR3 is 14 amino acids long. Here the CDR3 DNA reads TGTGCCAGCAGCCCCTCAAACCAGGTAGCTGAGCAGTTCTTC. Protein: CASSPSNQVAEQFF.

The gene calls are TRBV28 and TRBJ1-5; D uncertain. Deletions cut 3 bases from V and 4 bases from J, with 10 bases between. This CDR3 comprises 14 residues. The germline CDR1 and CDR2 sequences are MDHEN and SYDVKM. The CDR3 reads CASSFPLENQPQHF. CDR3 sequence (DNA): TGTGCCAGCAGTTTCCCCTTGGAGAATCAGCCCCAGCATTTT.

This clonotype was picked up a small number of times. The rearrangement uses TRBV4-2 and TRBJ1-6; TRBD1 matches 7 bases. Germline CDR1 is LGHNA and CDR2 is YNFKEQ. The CDR3 sequence is 14 residues long. The junction had 5 bases not matched to a gene; V was cut back by 4 bases and J by 8 bases. The CDR3 coding sequence is TGTGCCAGCAGCCTGACAGGGACGGATTCACCCCTCCACTTT. Residues: CASSLTGTDSPLHF.

This clonotype was counted at least ten times. The V and J genes are TRBV7-9 and TRBJ2-7; TRBD1 aligns across 9 bases. CDR3 size: 15 residues. The V and J ends lost 5 bases and 3 bases, in that order; junction bases with no gene match: 8. The germline gives CDR1 SEHNR, CDR2 FQNEAQ (reference sequence). The CDR3 sequence is CASSARTGENYEQYF. The CDR3 region has the DNA TGTGCCAGCAGCGCACGGACAGGGGAGAACTACGAGCAGTACTTC.

This rearrangement joins TRBV5-1 to TRBJ1-4; 8 bases align to TRBD1. This CDR3 comprises 14 residues. V lost 4 bases and J lost 7; bases outside the gene matches: 6. CDR1 is SGHRS, CDR2 YFSETQ, per germline. The CDR3 region is CASSGGQVPEKLFF. The DNA of the CDR3 is TGCGCCAGCAGCGGGGGACAGGTCCCTGAAAAACTGTTTTTT.

This clonotype was seen only once. Sequence at one end of the junction differs from germline and may be a read error. This chain uses TRBV12-3 or TRBV12-4 with TRBJ1-3; D gene ambiguous. CDR3 length: 15 residues. The CDR3 sequence is CASSSARSSGSTIYF. DNA for the CDR3: TGTGCCAGCAGTTCAGCACGGAGCTCTGGAAGCACCATATATTTT.

The chain carries TRBV20-1 and TRBJ1-6; D remains ambiguous. The CDR3 runs to 14 residues. Trimming stripped 0 bases from V and 9 bases from J, with 12 bases between. Germline V gene sequence: CDR1 DFQATT, CDR2 SNEGSKA (reference sequence). The CDR3 sequence is CSARDAAAFSPLHF. CDR3 DNA sequence: TGCAGTGCTAGAGACGCGGCAGCTTTTTCACCCCTCCACTTT.

This clonotype came up many times. DNA for the CDR3: TGTGCCAGCAGCCAATCAGGTAGCCAGCCCCAGCATTTT. Protein sequence: CASSQSGSQPQHF. This chain connects TRBV3-1 to TRBJ1-5; D gene ambiguous. The CDR3 runs to 13 residues. V lost 2 bases and J lost 7, with 9 bases in between. CDR1 is LGHDT and CDR2 is YNNKEL in the germline V gene (reference sequence).

V usage is TRBV20-1 and J usage is TRBJ1-6, with TRBD1 identical over 8 bases. This CDR3 has 14 amino acids. With 3 bases clipped from V and 9 bases from J, the junction kept 7 bases outside the gene matches. In germline, CDR1 is DFQATT, CDR2 SNEGSKA (reference sequence). The CDR3 region is CSARRTGMSSPLHF. In DNA, the CDR3 is TGCAGTGCTAGGAGGACAGGGATGAGTTCACCCCTCCACTTT.